Included here is one T cell receptor (beta chain) sequence, with context. Antigen unknown. MiXCR, run by TCRdb on the reads, gives a single entry per CDR3 protein. The table records around 540,000 distinct CDR3 sequences, 30% to 40% of them present only once. This sample was taken from a study of T cell repertoires in cytomegalovirus infection. Study as a whole: CMV epitopes in the study were HLA-C-restricted (recently identified) and HLA-B-restricted (well studied).

This sequence originates from a human donor in good health (CMV status not recorded). Some clones in this sample may be carry-over from other donors' samples. The sample here was cultured PBMCs, taken from culture after CMV antigen stimulation.

CDR3 DNA sequence: TGTGCCAGCAGGACAACAGGGACCTACGAGCAGTACTTC. Its protein product is CASRTTGTYEQYF. The chain combines TRBV28 with TRBJ2-7; D possibly corresponds to TRBD1 (6 bases). The CDR3 covers 13 residues. Per the germline V gene, CDR1 is MDHEN and CDR2 is SYDVKM. Deletions cut 6 bases from V and 2 bases from J, with 11 bases between.